This is a list of T cell receptor beta chains from one sample in a study of T cell repertoires in cytomegalovirus infection. Which antigens these TCRs recognize remains unknown. TCRdb itself ran the reads through MiXCR, one entry per CDR3 protein. The sample includes around 900,000 distinct CDR3 sequences, roughly 30% of them seen just once. Sequencing was performed on cultured CD8+ T cells from PBMCs, taken from culture after CMV antigen stimulation. These receptors originate from a human donor in good health (CMV status not recorded). Some clones in this sample may be carry-over from other donors' samples. CDR3s include the opening cysteine and the closing phenylalanine or tryptophan. The order of the fields is CDR3 protein, CDR3 DNA, D gene, V gene, J gene, clone size. D genes are given only for firm matches. A row's size may be missing; if present it is once, few, many or a size class.

CDR3 protein: CASSLSPERGYQPQHF
CDR3 DNA: TGTGCCAGCAGTTTATCACCAGAAAGGGGCTATCAGCCCCAGCATTTT
D gene: NA
V gene: TRBV27
J gene: TRBJ1-5
clone size: few

CDR3 protein: CASSKTWTGARTDTQYF
CDR3 DNA: TGTGCCAGCAGCAAGACTTGGACAGGGGCTCGCACAGATACGCAGTATTTT
D gene: TRBD1
V gene: TRBV6-1
J gene: TRBJ2-3
clone size: many

CDR3 protein: CATRAGYTQYF
CDR3 DNA: TGTGCCACCAGAGCGGGTTATACGCAGTATTTT
D gene: NA
V gene: TRBV24-1
J gene: TRBJ2-3
clone size: few

CDR3 protein: CASSSPWRGDGETQYF
CDR3 DNA: TGTGCCAGCAGCTCGCCTTGGCGGGGGGACGGAGAGACCCAGTACTTC
D gene: TRBD2
V gene: TRBV7-6
J gene: TRBJ2-5
clone size: NA

CDR3 protein: CASSLSGLGYTF
CDR3 DNA: TGTGCCAGCAGCTTGTCGGGGCTGGGCTACACCTTC
D gene: NA
V gene: TRBV5-8
J gene: TRBJ1-2
clone size: NA

CDR3 protein: CASSTSPYTEAFF
CDR3 DNA: TGTGCCAGTAGTACCTCGCCGTACACTGAAGCTTTCTTT
D gene: NA
V gene: TRBV19
J gene: TRBJ1-1
clone size: NA

CDR3 protein: CASSRGRSSYNSPLHF
CDR3 DNA: TGTGCCAGCAGCCGCGGACGGAGCTCCTATAATTCACCCCTCCACTTT
D gene: NA
V gene: TRBV6-1
J gene: TRBJ1-6
clone size: many

CDR3 protein: CASSEGTASNQPQHF
CDR3 DNA: TGTGCCAGCAGCGAGGGGACAGCCAGCAATCAGCCCCAGCATTTT
D gene: TRBD1
V gene: TRBV2
J gene: TRBJ1-5
clone size: many

CDR3 protein: CASSLAASNYGYTF
CDR3 DNA: TGTGCCAGCAGTTTGGCAGCGTCAAACTATGGCTACACCTTC
D gene: NA
V gene: TRBV27
J gene: TRBJ1-2
clone size: few

CDR3 protein: CASSPAHRDSTDTQYF
CDR3 DNA: TGTGCCAGCAGTCCGGCCCACAGGGATAGCACAGATACGCAGTATTTT
D gene: NA
V gene: TRBV28
J gene: TRBJ2-3
clone size: NA

CDR3 protein: CASSLAARRAYNEQFF
CDR3 DNA: TGTGCCAGCAGTTTAGCGGCTAGGAGGGCCTACAATGAGCAGTTCTTC
D gene: NA
V gene: TRBV12-3/TRBV12-4
J gene: TRBJ2-1
clone size: many

CDR3 protein: CSVERESRNIQYF
CDR3 DNA: TGCAGCGTTGAGCGGGAAAGTAGGAACATTCAGTACTTC
D gene: NA
V gene: TRBV29-1
J gene: TRBJ2-4
clone size: NA

CDR3 protein: CASSPRDRDYATNEKLFF
CDR3 DNA: TGTGCCAGCTCACCCCGGGACAGGGATTATGCAACTAATGAAAAACTGTTTTTT
D gene: TRBD1
V gene: TRBV18
J gene: TRBJ1-4
clone size: NA

CDR3 protein: CATSQPGQGLNTEAFF
CDR3 DNA: TGTGCCACCTCACAGCCGGGACAGGGATTGAACACTGAAGCTTTCTTT
D gene: TRBD1
V gene: TRBV10-3
J gene: TRBJ1-1
clone size: few

CDR3 protein: CASSTGGANYGYTF
CDR3 DNA: TGTGCCAGCAGTACAGGGGGCGCGAACTATGGCTACACCTTC
D gene: TRBD1
V gene: TRBV9
J gene: TRBJ1-2
clone size: NA

CDR3 protein: CASSPAGTGYYYGYTF
CDR3 DNA: TGTGCCAGCAGCCCTGCCGGGACAGGGTATTACTATGGCTACACCTTC
D gene: TRBD1
V gene: TRBV7-9
J gene: TRBJ1-2
clone size: few

CDR3 protein: CSVEVSGGAGGSDTHEQFF
CDR3 DNA: TGCAGCGTTGAAGTTAGCGGGGGGGCGGGGGGTAGTGATACGCATGAGCAGTTCTTC
D gene: TRBD2
V gene: TRBV29-1
J gene: TRBJ2-1
clone size: NA

CDR3 protein: CASSSTGWNEKLFF
CDR3 DNA: TGTGCTAGCAGCTCGACAGGGTGGAATGAAAAACTGTTTTTT
D gene: TRBD1
V gene: TRBV7-6
J gene: TRBJ1-4
clone size: NA

CDR3 protein: CASSLIGLADDTQYF
CDR3 DNA: TGTGCCAGCAGCTTAATCGGACTAGCGGATGATACGCAGTATTTT
D gene: TRBD2
V gene: TRBV7-2
J gene: TRBJ2-3
clone size: many

CDR3 protein: CSVWTGAIEAFF
CDR3 DNA: TGCAGCGTTTGGACAGGGGCAATTGAAGCTTTCTTT
D gene: TRBD1
V gene: TRBV29-1
J gene: TRBJ1-1
clone size: few

CDR3 protein: CASSKGLRSNQPQHF
CDR3 DNA: TGTGCCAGTAGTAAAGGTTTGCGTAGCAATCAGCCCCAGCATTTT
D gene: NA
V gene: TRBV19
J gene: TRBJ1-5
clone size: NA

CDR3 protein: CASSSYGTGESGYTF
CDR3 DNA: TGTGCCAGCAGCTCCTACGGGACAGGGGAGAGTGGCTACACCTTC
D gene: TRBD1
V gene: TRBV7-8
J gene: TRBJ1-2
clone size: many

CDR3 protein: CASSLGLADPYEQYF
CDR3 DNA: TGTGCCAGCAGTCTGGGACTAGCGGATCCCTACGAGCAGTACTTC
D gene: TRBD2
V gene: TRBV6-1
J gene: TRBJ2-7
clone size: NA

CDR3 protein: CASARSLNTEAFF
CDR3 DNA: TGTGCCAGCGCCCGAAGCCTGAACACTGAAGCTTTCTTT
D gene: NA
V gene: TRBV9
J gene: TRBJ1-1
clone size: NA

CDR3 protein: CASSQAGDTQYF
CDR3 DNA: TGCGCCAGCAGCCAAGCGGGGGATACGCAGTATTTT
D gene: NA
V gene: TRBV4-1
J gene: TRBJ2-3
clone size: NA

CDR3 protein: CASGQEAANHLEAFF
CDR3 DNA: TGCGCCAGCGGCCAAGAAGCGGCAAACCATCTTGAAGCTTTCTTT
D gene: NA
V gene: TRBV4-1
J gene: TRBJ1-1
clone size: NA

CDR3 protein: CASSYKRGNTGELFF
CDR3 DNA: TGTGCCAGCAGTTATAAAAGGGGCAACACCGGGGAGCTGTTTTTT
D gene: NA
V gene: TRBV27
J gene: TRBJ2-2
clone size: NA

CDR3 protein: CASSVADRDTEAFF
CDR3 DNA: TGTGCCAGCAGCGTAGCTGACAGGGACACTGAAGCTTTCTTT
D gene: TRBD1
V gene: TRBV9
J gene: TRBJ1-1
clone size: NA

CDR3 protein: CASSLLSGNTGELFF
CDR3 DNA: TGTGCCAGCAGCTTATTAAGTGGGAACACCGGGGAGCTGTTTTTT
D gene: NA
V gene: TRBV7-6
J gene: TRBJ2-2
clone size: many

CDR3 protein: CASSYRQGDSYEQYF
CDR3 DNA: TGTGCCAGCAGCTACCGACAGGGCGACTCCTACGAGCAGTACTTC
D gene: TRBD1
V gene: TRBV9
J gene: TRBJ2-7
clone size: once

CDR3 protein: CASSLYTDPPYEQYF
CDR3 DNA: TGTGCCAGCAGTTTATACACAGATCCTCCCTACGAGCAGTACTTC
D gene: NA
V gene: TRBV27
J gene: TRBJ2-7
clone size: NA

CDR3 protein: CSVGQSNEQFF
CDR3 DNA: TGCAGCGTTGGGCAGTCCAATGAGCAGTTCTTC
D gene: NA
V gene: TRBV29-1
J gene: TRBJ2-1
clone size: NA

CDR3 protein: CASSPNWPGRGSHGYTF
CDR3 DNA: TGTGCCAGCAGCCCAAACTGGCCGGGGAGGGGTTCCCATGGCTACACCTTC
D gene: NA
V gene: TRBV27
J gene: TRBJ1-2
clone size: NA

CDR3 protein: CASSLVVRQGHEQFF
CDR3 DNA: TGTGCCAGCAGCTTAGTCGTGAGGCAGGGACATGAGCAGTTCTTC
D gene: NA
V gene: TRBV7-2
J gene: TRBJ2-1
clone size: NA

CDR3 protein: CASSPRPNTGELFF
CDR3 DNA: TGTGCCAGCAGTCCGAGACCGAACACCGGGGAGCTGTTTTTT
D gene: NA
V gene: TRBV14
J gene: TRBJ2-2
clone size: few

CDR3 protein: CASSPREGTSYNEQFF
CDR3 DNA: TGTGCCAGCAGCCCTCGGGAGGGTACGTCCTACAATGAGCAGTTCTTC
D gene: TRBD2
V gene: TRBV7-6
J gene: TRBJ2-1
clone size: few

CDR3 protein: CASSQPPGQGFGYTF
CDR3 DNA: TGCGCCAGCAGCCAGCCCCCGGGACAGGGGTTTGGCTACACCTTC
D gene: TRBD1
V gene: TRBV4-1
J gene: TRBJ1-2
clone size: NA

CDR3 protein: CASSLSGQSNQPQHF
CDR3 DNA: TGTGCCAGCAGCTTATCCGGACAGAGCAATCAGCCCCAGCATTTT
D gene: NA
V gene: TRBV7-2
J gene: TRBJ1-5
clone size: many

CDR3 protein: CASSSDRTGNTIYF
CDR3 DNA: TGTGCCAGCAGCTCCGACAGAACTGGAAACACCATATATTTT
D gene: NA
V gene: TRBV7-9
J gene: TRBJ1-3
clone size: NA

CDR3 protein: CASSILGGRDYEQYF
CDR3 DNA: TGTGCCAGTAGTATCCTTGGGGGAAGGGACTACGAGCAGTACTTC
D gene: NA
V gene: TRBV19
J gene: TRBJ2-7
clone size: NA

CDR3 protein: CASSRQGKFYEQYF
CDR3 DNA: TGTGCCAGCAGTCGACAGGGGAAGTTCTACGAGCAGTACTTC
D gene: TRBD1
V gene: TRBV12-3/TRBV12-4
J gene: TRBJ2-7
clone size: few

CDR3 protein: CASTRLAGGHNEQFF
CDR3 DNA: TGTGCCAGTACTCGACTAGCGGGGGGCCACAATGAGCAGTTCTTC
D gene: TRBD2
V gene: TRBV19
J gene: TRBJ2-1
clone size: few

CDR3 protein: CASSREGSYEQYF
CDR3 DNA: TGTGCCAGCAGCCGGGAGGGGAGCTACGAGCAGTACTTC
D gene: TRBD2
V gene: TRBV5-5
J gene: TRBJ2-7
clone size: NA

CDR3 protein: CASTNRGEQFF
CDR3 DNA: TGTGCCAGCACCAATAGGGGTGAGCAGTTCTTC
D gene: NA
V gene: TRBV27
J gene: TRBJ2-1
clone size: NA

CDR3 protein: CASSSVIPTNEKLFF
CDR3 DNA: TGTGCCAGCAGTTCAGTAATTCCAACTAATGAAAAACTGTTTTTT
D gene: NA
V gene: TRBV6-6
J gene: TRBJ1-4
clone size: NA

CDR3 protein: CASSYYVELFF
CDR3 DNA: TGTGCCAGCAGTTACTATGTGGAGCTGTTTTTT
D gene: NA
V gene: TRBV6-2/TRBV6-3
J gene: TRBJ2-2
clone size: few

CDR3 protein: CASTPLQGSRTEAFF
CDR3 DNA: TGTGCCAGCACCCCCTTACAGGGATCTAGGACTGAAGCTTTCTTT
D gene: NA
V gene: TRBV12-3/TRBV12-4
J gene: TRBJ1-1
clone size: NA

CDR3 protein: CASSLAQQDPTYNSPLHF
CDR3 DNA: TGTGCCAGCAGCTTAGCGCAACAGGACCCCACCTATAATTCACCCCTCCACTTT
D gene: NA
V gene: TRBV7-2
J gene: TRBJ1-6
clone size: many

CDR3 protein: CASSELPDRYYEQFF
CDR3 DNA: TGTGCCAGCAGTGAACTCCCGGACAGGTACTATGAGCAGTTCTTC
D gene: TRBD1
V gene: TRBV6-1
J gene: TRBJ2-1
clone size: NA

CDR3 protein: CASTFWTYYGYTF
CDR3 DNA: TGTGCCAGCACTTTCTGGACCTACTATGGCTACACCTTC
D gene: NA
V gene: TRBV6-2/TRBV6-3
J gene: TRBJ1-2
clone size: NA

CDR3 protein: CSAPGQGARGYTF
CDR3 DNA: TGCAGCGCCCCCGGACAGGGAGCCCGTGGCTACACCTTC
D gene: TRBD1
V gene: TRBV29-1
J gene: TRBJ1-2
clone size: NA

CDR3 protein: CASSLASRDTEAFF
CDR3 DNA: TGTGCCAGCAGCTTGGCTTCCCGGGACACTGAAGCTTTCTTT
D gene: NA
V gene: TRBV7-4
J gene: TRBJ1-1
clone size: NA